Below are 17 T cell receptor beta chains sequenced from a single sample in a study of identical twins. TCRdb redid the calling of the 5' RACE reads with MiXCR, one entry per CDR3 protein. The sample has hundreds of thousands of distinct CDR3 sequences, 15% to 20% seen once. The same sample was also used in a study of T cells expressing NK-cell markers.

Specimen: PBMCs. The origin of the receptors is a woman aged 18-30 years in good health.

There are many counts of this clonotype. CDR3 in amino acids: CSGQTNEQFF. For the CDR3, the DNA is TGCAGCGGCCAGACCAATGAGCAGTTCTTC. This sequence joins TRBV29-1 and TRBJ2-1; no clear D gene. V lost 7 bases and J 6 bases, leaving 7 bases between the germline ends. Per the germline V gene, CDR1 is SQVTM and CDR2 is ANQGSEA. The CDR3 is made up of 10 amino acids.

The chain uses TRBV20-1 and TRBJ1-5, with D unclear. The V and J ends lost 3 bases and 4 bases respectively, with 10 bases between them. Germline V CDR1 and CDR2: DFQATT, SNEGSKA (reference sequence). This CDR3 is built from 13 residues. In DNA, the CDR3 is TGCAGTGCTAGGACCCTGGGGAATCAGCCCCAGCATTTT. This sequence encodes CSARTLGNQPQHF.

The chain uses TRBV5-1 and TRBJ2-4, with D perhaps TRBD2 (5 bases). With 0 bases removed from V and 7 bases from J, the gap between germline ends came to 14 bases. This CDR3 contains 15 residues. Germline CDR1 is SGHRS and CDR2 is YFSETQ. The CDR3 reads CASSLGGYLGNIQYF. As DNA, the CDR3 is TGCGCCAGCAGCTTGGGAGGGTACCTGGGGAACATTCAGTACTTC.

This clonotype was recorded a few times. CDR3 amino acids: CSVVRGGYEQYF. The CDR3 DNA is TGCAGCGTTGTGAGAGGGGGCTACGAGCAGTACTTC. The chain uses TRBV29-1 and TRBJ2-7; tentatively, D is TRBD1 (6 bases). Per germline, CDR1 SQVTM and CDR2 ANQGSEA. V was clipped by 4 bases and J by 3 bases, with 10 bases between them. The CDR3 is 12 amino acids.

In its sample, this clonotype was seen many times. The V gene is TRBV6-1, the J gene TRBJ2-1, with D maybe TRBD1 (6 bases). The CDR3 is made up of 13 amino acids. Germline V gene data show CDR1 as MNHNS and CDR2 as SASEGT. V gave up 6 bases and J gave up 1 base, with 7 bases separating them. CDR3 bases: TGTGCCAGCAGCCAGGGGTCCTACAATGAGCAGTTCTTC. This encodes CASSQGSYNEQFF.

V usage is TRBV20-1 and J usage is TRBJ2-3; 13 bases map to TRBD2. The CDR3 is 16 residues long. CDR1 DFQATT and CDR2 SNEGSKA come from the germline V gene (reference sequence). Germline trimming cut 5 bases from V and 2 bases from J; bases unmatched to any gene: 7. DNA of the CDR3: TGCAGTGCTCGGGGACTAGCGGGAAAGAACACAGATACGCAGTATTTT. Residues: CSARGLAGKNTDTQYF.

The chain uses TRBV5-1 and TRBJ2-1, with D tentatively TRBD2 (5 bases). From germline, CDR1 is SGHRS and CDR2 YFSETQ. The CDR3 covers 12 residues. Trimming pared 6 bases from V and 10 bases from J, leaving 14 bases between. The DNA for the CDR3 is TGCGCCAGCACCCGGGTCGGAGGAGAGCAGTTCTTC. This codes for CASTRVGGEQFF.

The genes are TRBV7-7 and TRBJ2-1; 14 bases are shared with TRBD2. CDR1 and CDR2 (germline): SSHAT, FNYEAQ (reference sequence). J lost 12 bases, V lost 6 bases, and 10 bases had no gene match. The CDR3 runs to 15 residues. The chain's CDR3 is CASSLGLAGEARQFF. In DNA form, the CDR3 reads TGTGCCAGCAGTTTGGGACTAGCGGGAGAGGCGCGGCAGTTCTTC. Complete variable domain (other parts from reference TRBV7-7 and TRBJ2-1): GAGVSQSPRYKVTKRGQDVTLRCDPISSHATLYWYQQALGQGPEFLTYFNYEAQPDKSGLPSDRFSAERPEGSISTLTIQRTEQRDSAMYRCASSLGLAGEARQFFGPGTRLTVL.

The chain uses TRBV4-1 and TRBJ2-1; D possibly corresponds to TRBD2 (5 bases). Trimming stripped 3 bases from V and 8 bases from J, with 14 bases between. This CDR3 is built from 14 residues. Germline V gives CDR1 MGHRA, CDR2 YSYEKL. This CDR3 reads CASSHITGFYEQFF. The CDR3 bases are TGCGCCAGCAGCCATATCACGGGGTTCTATGAGCAGTTCTTC.

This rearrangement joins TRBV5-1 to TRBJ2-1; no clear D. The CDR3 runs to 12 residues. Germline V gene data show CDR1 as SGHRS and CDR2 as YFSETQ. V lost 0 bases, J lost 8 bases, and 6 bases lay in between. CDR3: CASSLVSHEQFF. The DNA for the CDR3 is TGCGCCAGCAGCTTGGTGTCCCATGAGCAGTTCTTC.

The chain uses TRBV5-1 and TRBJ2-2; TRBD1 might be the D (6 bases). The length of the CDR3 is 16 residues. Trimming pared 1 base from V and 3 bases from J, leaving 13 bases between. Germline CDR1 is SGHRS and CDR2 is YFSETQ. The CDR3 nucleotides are TGCGCCAGCAGCTTGCGGTCGGCAGGGGACACCGGGGAGCTGTTTTTT. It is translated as CASSLRSAGDTGELFF.

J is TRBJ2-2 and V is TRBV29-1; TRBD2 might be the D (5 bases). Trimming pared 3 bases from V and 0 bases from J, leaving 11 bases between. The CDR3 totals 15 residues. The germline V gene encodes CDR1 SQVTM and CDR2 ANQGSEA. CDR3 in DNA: TGCAGCGTTGATCGAGGGTACCCGAACACCGGGGAGCTGTTTTTT. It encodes CSVDRGYPNTGELFF.

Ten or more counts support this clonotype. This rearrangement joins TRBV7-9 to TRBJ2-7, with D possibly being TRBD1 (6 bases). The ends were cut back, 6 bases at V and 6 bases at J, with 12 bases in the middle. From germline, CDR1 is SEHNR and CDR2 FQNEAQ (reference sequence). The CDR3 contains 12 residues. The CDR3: CASSLTGLEQYF. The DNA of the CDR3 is TGTGCCAGCAGTCTAACAGGGCTCGAGCAGTACTTC.

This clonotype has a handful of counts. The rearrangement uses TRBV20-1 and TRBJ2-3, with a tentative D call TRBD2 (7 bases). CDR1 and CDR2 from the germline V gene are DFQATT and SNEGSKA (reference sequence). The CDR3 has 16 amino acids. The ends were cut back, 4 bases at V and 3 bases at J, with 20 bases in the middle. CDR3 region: CSAKGETGGKTDTQYF. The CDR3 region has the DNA TGCAGTGCTAAAGGAGAGACGGGGGGCAAGACAGATACGCAGTATTTT.

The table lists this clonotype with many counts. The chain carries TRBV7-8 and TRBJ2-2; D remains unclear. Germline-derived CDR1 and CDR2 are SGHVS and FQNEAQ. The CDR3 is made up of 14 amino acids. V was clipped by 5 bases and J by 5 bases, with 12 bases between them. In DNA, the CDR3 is TGTGCCAGCAGCCCAGTGGGTCGGACCGGGGAGCTGTTTTTT. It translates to CASSPVGRTGELFF. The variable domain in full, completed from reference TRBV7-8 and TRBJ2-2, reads GAGVSQSPRYKVAKRGQDVALRCDPISGHVSLFWYQQALGQGPEFLTYFQNEAQLDKSGLPSDRFFAERPEGSVSTLKIQRTQQEDSAVYLCASSPVGRTGELFFGEGSRLTVL.

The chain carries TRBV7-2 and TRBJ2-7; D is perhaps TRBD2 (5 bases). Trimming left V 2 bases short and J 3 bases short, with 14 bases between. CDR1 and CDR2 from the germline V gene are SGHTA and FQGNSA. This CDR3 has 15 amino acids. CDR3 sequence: CASSLRISRDYEQYF. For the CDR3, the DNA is TGTGCCAGCAGCTTAAGGATCAGTCGGGACTACGAGCAGTACTTC.

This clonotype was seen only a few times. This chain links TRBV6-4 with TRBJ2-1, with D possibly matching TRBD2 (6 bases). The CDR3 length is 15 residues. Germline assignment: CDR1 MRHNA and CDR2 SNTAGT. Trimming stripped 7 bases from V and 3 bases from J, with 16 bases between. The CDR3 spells CASMTREIIYNEQFF. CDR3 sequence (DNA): TGTGCCAGCATGACTCGGGAGATCATCTACAATGAGCAGTTCTTC.